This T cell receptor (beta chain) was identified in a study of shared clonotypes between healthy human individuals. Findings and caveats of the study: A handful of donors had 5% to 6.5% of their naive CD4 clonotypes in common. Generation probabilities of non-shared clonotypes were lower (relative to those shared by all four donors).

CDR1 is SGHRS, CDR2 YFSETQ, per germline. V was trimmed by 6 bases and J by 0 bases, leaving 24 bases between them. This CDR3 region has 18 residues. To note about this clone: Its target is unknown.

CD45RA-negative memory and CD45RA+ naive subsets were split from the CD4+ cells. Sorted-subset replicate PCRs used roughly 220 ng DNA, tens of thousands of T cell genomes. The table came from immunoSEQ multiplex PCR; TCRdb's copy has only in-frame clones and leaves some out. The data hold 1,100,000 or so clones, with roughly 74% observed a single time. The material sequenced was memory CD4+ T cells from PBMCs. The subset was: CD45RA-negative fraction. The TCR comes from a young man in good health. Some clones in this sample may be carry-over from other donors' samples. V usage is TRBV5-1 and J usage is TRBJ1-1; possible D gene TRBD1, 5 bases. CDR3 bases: TGCGCCAGCACCATCAACACCTTGACAGCGCCCATGAACACTGAAGCTTTCTTT. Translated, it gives CASTINTLTAPMNTEAFF. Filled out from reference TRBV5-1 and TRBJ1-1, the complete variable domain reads KAGVTQTPRYLIKTRGQQVTLSCSPISGHRSVSWYQQTPGQGLQFLFEYFSETQRNKGNFPGRFSGRQFSNSRSEMNVSTLELGDSALYLCASTINTLTAPMNTEAFFGQGTRLTVV.